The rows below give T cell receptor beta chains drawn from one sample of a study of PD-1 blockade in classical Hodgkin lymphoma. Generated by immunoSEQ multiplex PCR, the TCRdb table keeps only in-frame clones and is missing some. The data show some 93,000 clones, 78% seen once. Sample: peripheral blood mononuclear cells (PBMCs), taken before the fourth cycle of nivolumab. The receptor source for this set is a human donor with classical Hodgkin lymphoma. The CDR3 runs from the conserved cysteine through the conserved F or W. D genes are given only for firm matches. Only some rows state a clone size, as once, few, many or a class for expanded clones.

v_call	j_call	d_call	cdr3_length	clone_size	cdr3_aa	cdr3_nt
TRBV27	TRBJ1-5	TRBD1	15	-	CASSFRQGGNQPQHF	TGTGCCAGCAGCTTTCGACAGGGAGGCAATCAGCCCCAGCATTTT
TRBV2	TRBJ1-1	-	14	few	CASSERGENTEAFF	TGTGCCAGCAGTGAAAGGGGGGAAAACACTGAAGCTTTCTTT
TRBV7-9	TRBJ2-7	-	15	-	CASSRRSRVSYEQYF	TGTGCCAGCAGCCGTAGAAGCCGGGTCTCCTACGAGCAGTACTTC
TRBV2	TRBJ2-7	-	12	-	CASRSGPDEQYF	TGTGCCAGCAGATCCGGTCCGGACGAGCAGTACTTC
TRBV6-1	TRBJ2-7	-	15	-	CASSVRAGQSYEQYF	TGTGCCAGCAGTGTTCGAGCGGGACAAAGCTACGAGCAGTACTTC
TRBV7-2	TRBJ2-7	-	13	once	CASSLVRSYEQYF	TGTGCCAGCAGCTTAGTAAGGTCCTACGAGCAGTACTTC
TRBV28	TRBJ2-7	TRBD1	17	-	CASSPLAGTGHYYEQYF	TGTGCCAGCAGTCCCCTTGCCGGGACAGGGCACTACTACGAGCAGTACTTC
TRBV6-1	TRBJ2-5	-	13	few	CASRWTDQETQYF	TGTGCCAGCAGATGGACAGACCAAGAGACCCAGTACTTC
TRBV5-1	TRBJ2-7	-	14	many	CASSGSIHSYEQYF	TGCGCCAGCAGCGGTAGTATCCACTCCTACGAGCAGTACTTC
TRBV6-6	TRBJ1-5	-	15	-	CASNVRRDSNQPQHF	TGTGCCAGCAACGTTCGTCGGGATAGCAATCAGCCCCAGCATTTT
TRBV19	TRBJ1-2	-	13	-	CASSIRQDYGYTF	TGTGCCAGTAGTATCCGACAGGACTATGGCTACACCTTC
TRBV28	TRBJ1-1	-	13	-	CASSFGSYTEAFF	TGTGCCAGCAGTTTCGGCAGCTACACTGAAGCTTTCTTT
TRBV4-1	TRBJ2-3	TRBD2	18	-	CASSPRLVAGSGTDTQYF	TGCGCCAGCAGCCCTCGTCTGGTAGCGGGGTCTGGCACAGATACGCAGTATTTT
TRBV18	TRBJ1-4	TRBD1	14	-	CASSRGQGGEKLFF	TGTGCCAGCTCACGTGGACAGGGTGGTGAAAAACTGTTTTTT
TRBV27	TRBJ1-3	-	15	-	CASSSNARGGYTIYF	TGTGCCAGCAGTAGCAACGCCCGGGGAGGTTACACCATATATTTT
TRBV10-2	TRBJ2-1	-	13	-	CASKRDSYNEQFF	TGCGCCAGCAAACGCGACAGCTACAATGAGCAGTTCTTC
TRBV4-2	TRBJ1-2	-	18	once	CASSHTGLQGRGNYGYTF	TGTGCCAGCAGCCACACAGGACTCCAGGGTCGGGGTAACTATGGCTACACCTTC
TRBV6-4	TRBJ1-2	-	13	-	CASSPSANYGYTF	TGTGCCAGCAGTCCGTCCGCTAACTATGGCTACACCTTC
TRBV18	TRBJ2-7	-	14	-	CASSPSDGLYEQYF	TGTGCCAGCTCACCATCGGACGGGCTCTACGAGCAGTACTTC
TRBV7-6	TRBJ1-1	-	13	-	CASSLRPGAEAFF	TGTGCCAGCAGCTTACGGCCGGGAGCTGAAGCTTTCTTT
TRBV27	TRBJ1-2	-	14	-	CASSPRAGNYGYTF	TGTGCCAGCAGTCCCCGGGCAGGGAACTATGGCTACACCTTC
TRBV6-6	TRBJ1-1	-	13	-	CASSSGQITEAFF	TGTGCCAGCAGTTCAGGACAGATTACTGAAGCTTTCTTT
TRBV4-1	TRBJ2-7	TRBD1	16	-	CASSQLRTGGRYEQYF	TGCGCCAGCAGCCAACTGAGGACAGGGGGGCGGTACGAGCAGTACTTC
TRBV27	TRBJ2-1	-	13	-	CASSLLPGSEQFF	TGTGCCAGCAGTTTACTCCCGGGGAGTGAGCAGTTCTTC
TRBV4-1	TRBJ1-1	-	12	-	CASSHQNTEAFF	TGCGCCAGCAGCCACCAGAACACTGAAGCTTTCTTT
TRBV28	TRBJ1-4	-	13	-	CASSSTTNEKLFF	TGTGCCAGCAGTTCAACAACTAATGAAAAACTGTTTTTT
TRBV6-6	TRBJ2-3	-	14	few	CASRPPLATDTQYF	TGTGCCAGCAGACCTCCACTAGCTACAGATACGCAGTATTTT
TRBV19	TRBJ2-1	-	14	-	CASSMPPNYNEQFF	TGTGCCAGTAGTATGCCACCGAACTACAATGAGCAGTTCTTC
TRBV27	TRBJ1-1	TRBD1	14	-	CASSFLGGGGEAFF	TGTGCCAGCAGTTTTCTAGGGGGCGGTGGTGAAGCTTTCTTT
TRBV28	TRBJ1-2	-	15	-	CASTTTYRVSYGYTF	TGTGCCAGCACCACTACTTACAGGGTTAGCTATGGCTACACCTTC
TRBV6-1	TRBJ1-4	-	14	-	CASSGNSFNEKLFF	TGTGCCAGCAGTGGGAACAGCTTTAATGAAAAACTGTTTTTT
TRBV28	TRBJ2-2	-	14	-	CAIKPVANTGELFF	TGTGCCATTAAGCCGGTGGCGAACACCGGGGAGCTGTTTTTT
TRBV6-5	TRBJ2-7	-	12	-	CASSYTGYEQYF	TGTGCCAGCAGTTACACGGGTTACGAGCAGTACTTC
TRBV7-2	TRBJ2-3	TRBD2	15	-	CASSSLAGGTDTQYF	TGTGCCAGCAGCTCCCTAGCGGGGGGCACAGATACGCAGTATTTT
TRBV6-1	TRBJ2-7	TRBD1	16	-	CASSDIGTAVGYEQYF	TGTGCCAGCAGTGATATTGGGACAGCGGTAGGCTACGAGCAGTACTTC
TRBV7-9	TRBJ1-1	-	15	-	CASSLVWPPNTEAFF	TGTGCCAGCAGCTTAGTCTGGCCTCCGAACACTGAAGCTTTCTTT
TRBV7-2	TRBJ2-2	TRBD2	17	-	CASSLPPTGLTTGELFF	TGTGCCAGCAGCCTCCCTCCCACGGGACTAACTACCGGGGAGCTGTTTTTT
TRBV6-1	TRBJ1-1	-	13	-	CASSERPGSEAFF	TGTGCCAGCAGTGAAAGGCCCGGTTCTGAAGCTTTCTTT
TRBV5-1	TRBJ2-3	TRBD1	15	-	CASSLQGAQGDTQYF	TGCGCCAGCAGCTTGCAGGGGGCGCAGGGAGATACGCAGTATTTT
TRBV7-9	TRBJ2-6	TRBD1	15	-	CASSLKGAGANVLTF	TGTGCCAGCAGCTTAAAGGGGGCCGGGGCCAACGTCCTGACTTTC
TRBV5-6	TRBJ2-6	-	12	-	CASSLMDGVLTF	TGTGCCAGCAGCTTGATGGACGGGGTCCTGACTTTC
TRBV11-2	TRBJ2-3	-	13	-	CASSSAGTDTQYF	TGTGCCAGCAGCTCCGCAGGGACAGATACGCAGTATTTT
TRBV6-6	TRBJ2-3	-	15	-	CASSYRQGFTDTQYF	TGTGCCAGCAGTTACCGGCAGGGGTTCACAGATACGCAGTATTTT
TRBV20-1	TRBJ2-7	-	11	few	CSARHTYEQYF	TGCAGTGCTAGACACACCTACGAGCAGTACTTC
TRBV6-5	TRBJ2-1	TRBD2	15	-	CASSTGLAGGNEQFF	TGTGCCAGCAGTACGGGACTAGCGGGAGGTAATGAGCAGTTCTTC
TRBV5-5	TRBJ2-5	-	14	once	CASSLGRQGETQYF	TGTGCCAGCAGCTTGGGGAGGCAGGGGGAGACCCAGTACTTC
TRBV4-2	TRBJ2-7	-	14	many	CASSLVGRHYEQYF	TGTGCCAGCAGCTTGGTGGGACGGCACTACGAGCAGTACTTC
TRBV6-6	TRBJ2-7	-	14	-	CASSYSGSHDEQYF	TGTGCCAGCAGTTACTCGGGGTCCCACGACGAGCAGTACTTC